The 10 T cell receptor beta chains listed next were all sequenced from one sample in a study of identical twins. TCRdb recomputed calls from the 5' RACE reads with MiXCR, one row per CDR3 protein. This sample has 1.5 million to 2 million distinct CDR3 sequences, with roughly 35% found just once. Input material: cord blood. The receptor set was obtained from a newborn girl in good health.

The rearrangement joins TRBV27 to TRBJ2-1, with D hard to call. Near its end, the DNA agrees better with TRBJ2-7, so the J call may be wrong. The CDR3 runs 15 residues. Germline loops: CDR1 MNHEY, CDR2 SMNVEV (reference sequence). CDR3 amino acids: CASSLGVYSYNEQYF. CDR3 in DNA: TGTGCCAGCAGTTTGGGCGTCTACTCCTACAATGAGCAGTACTTC.

In this sample, this clonotype turned up many times. This chain's CDR3 is CASSYGVGPNYGYTF. In nucleotides, the CDR3 is TGTGCCAGCAGTTACGGCGTGGGACCGAACTATGGCTACACCTTC. The chain employs TRBV6-2 or TRBV6-3 and TRBJ1-2; maybe TRBD1 (5 bases). Germline V gene sequence: CDR1 MNHEY, CDR2 SVGEGT. V lost 2 bases, J lost 2 bases, and 12 bases lay in between. This CDR3 contains 15 residues.

This clonotype turned up a few times. The chain employs TRBV6-1 and TRBJ2-7; TRBD2 matches 12 bases. With 6 bases clipped from V and 0 bases from J, the junction kept 3 bases outside the gene matches. The germline CDR1 and CDR2 sequences are MNHNS and SASEGT. The CDR3 consists of 15 residues. The CDR3 nucleotides are TGTGCCAGCAGGGCGACTAGCGGGAGCTCCTACGAGCAGTACTTC. This gives the protein CASRATSGSSYEQYF.

This clonotype was recorded a few times. The rearrangement joins TRBV28 to TRBJ2-1; 11 bases map to TRBD2. Germline V CDR1 and CDR2: MDHEN, SYDVKM. The CDR3 loop spans 23 amino acids. J lost 5 bases, V lost 6 bases, and 30 bases had no gene match. CDR3 sequence: CASSYDSRTPTSGRWDPDNEQFF. The CDR3 DNA sequence: TGTGCCAGCAGCTACGACAGTCGCACACCAACTAGCGGGAGATGGGACCCCGACAATGAGCAGTTCTTC.

This chain links TRBV5-1 with TRBJ2-2; D is ambiguous. Trimming took off 5 bases at V and 7 bases at J, with 9 bases between the two ends. Germline V gene data show CDR1 as SGHRS and CDR2 as YFSETQ. The length of the CDR3 is 12 residues. The CDR3 coding sequence is TGCGCCAGCAGGGAACTGGTCGGGGAGCTGTTTTTT. Its protein is CASRELVGELFF.

This rearrangement joins TRBV10-3 to TRBJ1-1; D may be TRBD1 (6 bases). Between the trimmed V and J ends, which lost 3 bases and 8 bases, there was a span of 10 bases. CDR1 ENHRY and CDR2 SYGVKD come from the germline V gene. This CDR3 is built from 12 residues. Here the CDR3 reads CAISEQGREAFF. The DNA for the CDR3 is TGTGCCATCAGTGAACAGGGCAGGGAAGCTTTCTTT.

This chain joins TRBV10-3 and TRBJ2-7; 8 nucleotides line up with TRBD1. The ends lost 10 bases at V and 1 base at J; junction bases unmatched: 9. Germline CDR1 and CDR2: ENHRY and SYGVKD. The CDR3 runs to 14 residues. CDR3: CANSDRGPSYEQYF. CDR3 in DNA: TGTGCCAACAGCGACAGGGGTCCTTCCTACGAGCAGTACTTC.

The chain is built from TRBV12-3 or TRBV12-4 and TRBJ2-7; D gene ambiguous. The germline V and J ends were trimmed by 3 bases and 0 bases, with 12 bases remaining between them. This CDR3 contains 15 residues. Here the CDR3 DNA reads TGTGCCAGCAGTTTTAGGGCGAATCCCTCCTACGAGCAGTACTTC. Translating gives CASSFRANPSYEQYF.

The chain uses TRBV12-3 or TRBV12-4 and TRBJ2-1; D gene unclear. Between the trimmed V and J ends, which lost 0 bases and 2 bases, there was a span of 5 bases. There are 14 residues in the CDR3. Here the CDR3 reads CASSLATAYNEQFF. CDR3 sequence (DNA): TGTGCCAGCAGTTTAGCGACGGCCTACAATGAGCAGTTCTTC.

A few counts support this clonotype. The chain combines TRBV24-1 with TRBJ1-5, with no clear D. Trimming pared 4 bases from V and 5 bases from J, leaving 8 bases between. The CDR3 is made up of 13 amino acids. CDR1 is KGHDR and CDR2 is SFDVKD in the germline V gene. CDR3 amino acids: CATSDRQDQPQHF. The CDR3, as DNA: TGTGCCACCAGTGACCGCCAGGATCAGCCCCAGCATTTT.